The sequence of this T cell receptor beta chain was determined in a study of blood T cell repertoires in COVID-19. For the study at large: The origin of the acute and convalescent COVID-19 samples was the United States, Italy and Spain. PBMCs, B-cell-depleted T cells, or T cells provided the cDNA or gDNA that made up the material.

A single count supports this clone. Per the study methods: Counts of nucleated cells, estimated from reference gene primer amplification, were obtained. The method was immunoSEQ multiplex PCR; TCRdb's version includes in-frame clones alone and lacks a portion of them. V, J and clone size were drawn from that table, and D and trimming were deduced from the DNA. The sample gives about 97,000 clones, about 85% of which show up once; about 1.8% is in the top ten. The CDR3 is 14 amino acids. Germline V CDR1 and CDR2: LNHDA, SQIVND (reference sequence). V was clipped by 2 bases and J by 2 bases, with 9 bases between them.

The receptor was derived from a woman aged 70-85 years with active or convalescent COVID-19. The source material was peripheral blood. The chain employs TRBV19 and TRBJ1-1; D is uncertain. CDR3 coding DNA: TGTGCCAGTAGTATATCCGTTTTTAACACTGAAGCTTTCTTT. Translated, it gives CASSISVFNTEAFF. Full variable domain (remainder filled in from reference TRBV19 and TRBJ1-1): DGGITQSPKYLFRKEGQNVTLSCEQNLNHDAMYWYRQDPGQGLRLIYYSQIVNDFQKGDIAEGYSVSREKKESFPLTVTSAQKNPTAFYLCASSISVFNTEAFFGQGTRLTVV.